This T cell receptor (beta chain) was identified in a study of ipilimumab plus nivolumab after autologous stem cell transplantation (dated by TCRdb to the early 2020s). Regarding the complete study: The median number of doses that trial patients received was roughly five for ipilimumab and 8 for nivolumab. The DLBCL cohort included primary refractory and relapsed disease, with 18-month progression-free survival of roughly 86% and 30% respectively. Patients undergoing autologous transplant for high-risk diffuse large B cell lymphoma, mature T cell lymphoma, or multiple myeloma were enrolled in the trial. The intent-to-treat population of the trial consisted of 30 to 35 patients.

The full study reports these points: Per the authors, a biologic rationale for further study of the post-transplant checkpoint inhibition approach was offered by T cell receptor repertoire, regulatory T cell phenotype and gut microbiota profiles. The authors concluded that combined checkpoint inhibition appeared tolerable when used as consolidation after transplant.

The CDR3 covers 16 residues, taking in both the cysteine and the phenylalanine. Just CDR3 DNA is preserved here, 48 bases in frame from base 1. Reading the germline V gene gives CDR1 MGHDK and CDR2 SYGVNS. Trimming accounts for 6 bases at V and 5 bases at J, while the number of junction bases matched to no gene is 9. Points on this clone: Its recognized antigen is unknown. It has no much larger one-base neighbor in the sample; base qualities were not kept.

Checkpoint therapy began 14 to 28 days after autologous transplant, with ipilimumab given at 1 mg/kg intravenously on day 1 of selected weeks. Patients received nivolumab at 3 mg/kg intravenously on day 1 of weeks 1, 4, 7, 10, and every two weeks through week 26. This was a Phase Ib clinical trial that tested ipilimumab plus nivolumab, given as combined checkpoint inhibition, for consolidation following autologous stem cell transplantation. Receptor amplification or capture employed the immunoSEQ multiplex PCR assay. In TCRdb, the immuneACCESS table is reduced to in-frame sequences with V and J assigned. These tables do not hold every clone; where another copy was compared, an unresolved V gene accounts for under half, and the others remain unexplained. The sample table lists 15,000 or so clones, 70% to 90% of them with a count of one. The top ten clones comprise around a fifth of the sample.

The sequenced sample was PBMCs, obtained in a trial of ipilimumab plus nivolumab as post-transplant consolidation. The rearranged chain carries TRBV25-1 and TRBJ2-3, with 12 central nucleotides matching TRBD2. The source of this sequence is a male donor with diffuse large B-cell lymphoma. The bases are TGTGCCAGCAGCGTGACTAGCGGGAGATCAAGAGATACGCAGTATTTT. Its product reads: CASSVTSGRSRDTQYF.